This T cell receptor (beta chain) appears in the sequencing data of a study of shared clonotypes between healthy human individuals. Study at large: Per-donor plates numbered three CD4 naive, three CD4 memory, two CD8 naive and one CD8 memory.

The data were produced by immunoSEQ multiplex PCR, yet TCRdb's version contains in-frame clones alone and is incomplete. The data hold 600,000 or so clones, with about 98% observed a single time. Germline CDR1 reads SGHNT; CDR2 reads YYREEE (reference sequence). The ends were cut back, 5 bases at V and 2 bases at J, with 13 bases in the middle. CDR3 size: 14 residues. As concerns this clone: What it binds is not known.

Terminally differentiated effector memory CD45RA+ cells were excluded from the naive CD8 cells, which were CD45RO-negative and positively selected for CCR7. Overall study findings and caveats: Sampling was confined to blood; repertoires within tissues likely differ.

This sequence originates from a man in his thirties or forties in good health. The rearrangement joins TRBV5-4 to TRBJ1-2, with D perhaps matching TRBD1 (6 bases). Sequencing used naive CD8+ T cells sorted from blood. The CDR3 is CASRLTGTNYGYTF. CDR3 sequence (DNA): TGTGCCAGCAGACTCACAGGGACAAACTATGGCTACACCTTC.